A selection of T cell receptor beta chains follows, all from one sample in a study of identifying expanded T cells in peripheral blood. TCRdb keeps only in-frame clones here, not all; method: immunoSEQ multiplex PCR. The sample lists 95,000 to 100,000 clones; roughly 85% were seen once. The source material was blood. These receptors were collected from a person aged 18 to 70 in good health. Both conserved end residues are part of each CDR3. The D gene is left open where the match is weak.

J gene | D gene | V gene | CDR3 protein
TRBJ2-2 | . | TRBV7-2 | CASSSDKGAGELFF
TRBJ2-7 | TRBD1 | TRBV7-2 | CASSLERDSYEQYF
TRBJ2-1 | TRBD1 | TRBV6-5 | CASSYLGQIREQFF
TRBJ2-1 | . | TRBV11-3 | CASSFAGLGREQFF
TRBJ2-1 | TRBD1 | TRBV5-6 | CASSFDRVRDEQFF
TRBJ1-1 | . | TRBV2 | CASSTGMNTEAFF
TRBJ1-2 | . | TRBV6-6 | CASSMDSRLTYGYTF
TRBJ1-1 | . | TRBV7-9 | CASSLKRAGRTEAFF
TRBJ1-6 | TRBD1 | TRBV6-5 | CASSLGQGASPLHF
TRBJ2-7 | . | TRBV6-1 | CASSEADIYEQYF
TRBJ1-5 | . | TRBV6-5 | CASSYHRAEQPQHF
TRBJ2-5 | TRBD1 | TRBV27 | CASRESGTAKETQYF
TRBJ2-5 | . | TRBV5-8 | CASSFGLNQETQYF
TRBJ2-4 | TRBD1 | TRBV27 | CASGRLGAGGNLAKNIQYF
TRBJ2-2 | . | TRBV6-6 | CASTPSWGRTGELFF
TRBJ2-1 | . | TRBV11-2 | CASSSPFLGGAVGNEQFF
TRBJ1-1 | . | TRBV9 | CASALGGNTEAFF
TRBJ1-2 | TRBD1 | TRBV15 | CATSVGQGAHYGYTF
TRBJ1-1 | TRBD1 | TRBV7-9 | CASSLQGDTEAFF
TRBJ1-1 | . | TRBV7-7 | CASSQTRWTEAFF
TRBJ1-1 | . | TRBV18 | CASSLLTRGTNTEAFF
TRBJ2-7 | TRBD2 | TRBV4-2 | CASSQIAGGAGYEQYF
TRBJ1-2 | TRBD1 | TRBV10-3 | CAIRSQTGFDYGYTF
TRBJ2-7 | . | TRBV18 | CASSPSNLNSYEQYF
TRBJ1-2 | . | TRBV29-1 | CSVEEREGYTF
TRBJ1-6 | . | TRBV6-5 | CASSGRHQNNSPLHF
TRBJ1-2 | . | TRBV29-1 | CSGFGTNYGYTF
TRBJ2-7 | TRBD1 | TRBV20-1 | CSAPDRHKQYF
TRBJ1-4 | . | TRBV27 | CASKTGEKLFF
TRBJ2-3 | . | TRBV11-2 | CASSWAPSTDTQYF
TRBJ2-7 | . | TRBV6-6 | CASSLSFVKTRYEQYF
TRBJ2-7 | TRBD1 | TRBV18 | CASSQGTGGSYEQYF
TRBJ2-2 | TRBD2 | TRBV11-2 | CASSPRGSGGHTGELFF
TRBJ2-2 | TRBD1 | TRBV4-1 | CASSRFPGQGTSGLNTGELFF
TRBJ2-3 | TRBD2 | TRBV10-3 | CAISSGTSRDTQYF
TRBJ1-6 | TRBD1 | TRBV9 | CASSSHVTGKNSPLHF
TRBJ2-1 | . | TRBV19 | CASSPSLPQGYEQFF
TRBJ2-1 | TRBD2 | TRBV4-1 | CASSQDSGSGGVKGNEQFF
TRBJ1-5 | TRBD1 | TRBV9 | CASSEGASPLNQPQHF
TRBJ1-1 | . | TRBV28 | CASTTHAPTEAFF
TRBJ2-7 | . | TRBV25-1 | CASSDSGRSYEQYF
TRBJ2-7 | . | TRBV7-2 | CASSLAGVTYEQYF
TRBJ1-6 | TRBD1 | TRBV11-2 | CASSRTGPHSPLHF
TRBJ1-1 | . | TRBV6-5 | CASSYFQGGTEAFF
TRBJ2-1 | . | TRBV29-1 | CCSGSGYNNEQFF
TRBJ2-1 | . | TRBV5-5 | CASSLGTPSLNEQFF
TRBJ2-7 | . | TRBV6-5 | CASRPRTESYEQYF
TRBJ2-7 | TRBD1 | TRBV10-1 | CASSESTPGTGTYEQYF
TRBJ2-1 | . | TRBV6-5 | CAASGGGSSYNEQFF
TRBJ2-3 | . | TRBV7-2 | CASSPDPYTDTQYF
TRBJ1-2 | . | TRBV25-1 | CASSPQGRHYGYTF
TRBJ2-5 | TRBD2 | TRBV5-6 | CASSLASGGIQGTQYF
TRBJ1-1 | . | TRBV4-2 | CASSPIDRNTEAFF
TRBJ2-1 | TRBD2 | TRBV28 | CASGTSGEDEQFF
TRBJ1-2 | . | TRBV4-1 | CASSQDSSGAYGYTF